This TCR beta chain is drawn from a study of T cell responses to AZD1222 COVID-19 vaccine. Study-level information: Second-dose recipients at about 4 or about 12 weeks were treated as one pooled group. Regarding the study as a whole: Reports indicate that nearly half of spike-specific TCRs are directed at unmutated variant regions. All repertoire sampling was performed exclusively after the peak T cell response. Females made up more of the donors, who were largely white British, and clonal diversity may have come out too low.

The V gene's germline CDR1 is LNHDA and CDR2 SQIVND (reference sequence). The CDR3 runs to 14 residues. V lost 3 bases and J 5 bases, leaving 13 bases between the germline ends. This clone was seen a single time. What it binds is unknown. Data came from immunoSEQ multiplex PCR; TCRdb stores just in-frame clones and leaves some out. This sample has around 110,000 clones, with about 90% found just once. The sequence derives from an adult in good health. The chain uses TRBV19 and TRBJ2-5; D remains unclear. The specimen comprised peripheral blood, sampled on day 0 of AZD1222 vaccination. In DNA form, the CDR3 reads TGTGCCAGTAGTATCCAGGACGTGGGGGAGACCCAGTACTTC. Its protein product is CASSIQDVGETQYF. The complete variable domain, with remaining parts taken from reference TRBV19 and TRBJ2-5, reads DGGITQSPKYLFRKEGQNVTLSCEQNLNHDAMYWYRQDPGQGLRLIYYSQIVNDFQKGDIAEGYSVSREKKESFPLTVTSAQKNPTAFYLCASSIQDVGETQYFGPGTRLLVL.